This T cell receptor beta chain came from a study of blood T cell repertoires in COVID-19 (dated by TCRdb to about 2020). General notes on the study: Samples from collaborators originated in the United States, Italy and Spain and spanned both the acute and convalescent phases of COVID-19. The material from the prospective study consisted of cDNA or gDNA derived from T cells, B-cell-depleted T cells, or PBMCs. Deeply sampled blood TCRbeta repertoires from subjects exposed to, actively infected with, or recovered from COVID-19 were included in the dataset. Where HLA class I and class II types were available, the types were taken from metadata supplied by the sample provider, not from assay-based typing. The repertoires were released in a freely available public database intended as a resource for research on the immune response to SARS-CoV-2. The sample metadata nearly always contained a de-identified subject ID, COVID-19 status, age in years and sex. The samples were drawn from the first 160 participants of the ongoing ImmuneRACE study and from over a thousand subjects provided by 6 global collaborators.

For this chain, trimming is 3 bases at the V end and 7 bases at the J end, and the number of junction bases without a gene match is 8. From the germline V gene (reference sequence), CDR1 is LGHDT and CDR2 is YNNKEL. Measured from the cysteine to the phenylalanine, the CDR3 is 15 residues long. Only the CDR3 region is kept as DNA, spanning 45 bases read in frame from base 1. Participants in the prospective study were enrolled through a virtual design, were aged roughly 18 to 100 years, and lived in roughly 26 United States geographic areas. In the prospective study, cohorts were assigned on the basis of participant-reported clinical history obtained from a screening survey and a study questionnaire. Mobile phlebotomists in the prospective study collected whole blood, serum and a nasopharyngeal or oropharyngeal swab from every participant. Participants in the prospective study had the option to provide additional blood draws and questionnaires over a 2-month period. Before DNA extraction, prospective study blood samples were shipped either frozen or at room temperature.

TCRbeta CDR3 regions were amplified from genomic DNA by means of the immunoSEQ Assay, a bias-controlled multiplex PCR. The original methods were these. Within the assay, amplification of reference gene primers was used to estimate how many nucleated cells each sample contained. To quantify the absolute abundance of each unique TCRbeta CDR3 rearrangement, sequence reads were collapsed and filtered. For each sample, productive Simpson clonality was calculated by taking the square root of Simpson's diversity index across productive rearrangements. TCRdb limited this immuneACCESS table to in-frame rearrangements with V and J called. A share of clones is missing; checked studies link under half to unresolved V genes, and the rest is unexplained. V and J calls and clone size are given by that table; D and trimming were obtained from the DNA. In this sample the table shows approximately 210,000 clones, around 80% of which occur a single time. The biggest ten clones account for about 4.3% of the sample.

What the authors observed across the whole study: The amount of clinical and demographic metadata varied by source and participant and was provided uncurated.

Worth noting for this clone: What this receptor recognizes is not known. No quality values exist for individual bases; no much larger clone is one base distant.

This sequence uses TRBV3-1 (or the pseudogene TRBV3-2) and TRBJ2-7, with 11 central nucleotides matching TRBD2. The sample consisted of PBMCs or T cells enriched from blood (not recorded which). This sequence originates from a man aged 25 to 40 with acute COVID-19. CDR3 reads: CASSHSGTSGWEQYF. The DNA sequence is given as TGTGCCAGCAGCCACTCCGGGACTAGCGGTTGGGAGCAGTACTTC.